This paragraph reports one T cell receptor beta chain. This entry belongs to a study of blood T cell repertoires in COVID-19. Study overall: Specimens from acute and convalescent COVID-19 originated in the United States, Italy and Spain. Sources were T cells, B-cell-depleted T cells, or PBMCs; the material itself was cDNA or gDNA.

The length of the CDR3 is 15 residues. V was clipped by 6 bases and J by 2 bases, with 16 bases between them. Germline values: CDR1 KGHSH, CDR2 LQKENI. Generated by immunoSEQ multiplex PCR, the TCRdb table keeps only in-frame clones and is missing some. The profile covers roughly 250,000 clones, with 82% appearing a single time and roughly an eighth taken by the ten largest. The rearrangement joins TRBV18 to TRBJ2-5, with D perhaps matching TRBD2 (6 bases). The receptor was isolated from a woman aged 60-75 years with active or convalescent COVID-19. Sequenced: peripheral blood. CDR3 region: CASSNGGLQQETQYF. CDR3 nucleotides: TGTGCCAGCTCCAACGGGGGTCTTCAACAAGAGACCCAGTACTTC.